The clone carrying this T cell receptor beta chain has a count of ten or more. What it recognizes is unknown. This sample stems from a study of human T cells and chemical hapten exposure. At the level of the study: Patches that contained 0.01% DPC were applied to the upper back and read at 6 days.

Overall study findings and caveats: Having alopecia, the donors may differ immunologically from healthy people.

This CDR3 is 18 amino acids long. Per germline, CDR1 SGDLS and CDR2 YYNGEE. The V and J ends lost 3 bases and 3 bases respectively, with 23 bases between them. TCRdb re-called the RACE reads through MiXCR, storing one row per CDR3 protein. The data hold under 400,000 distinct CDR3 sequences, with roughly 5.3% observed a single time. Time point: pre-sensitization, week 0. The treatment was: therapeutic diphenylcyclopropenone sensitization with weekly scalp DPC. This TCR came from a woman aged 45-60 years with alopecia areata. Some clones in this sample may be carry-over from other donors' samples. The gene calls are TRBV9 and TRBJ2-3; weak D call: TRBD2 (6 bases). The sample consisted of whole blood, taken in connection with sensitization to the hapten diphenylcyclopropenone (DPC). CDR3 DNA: TGTGCCAGCAGCGGGGACCCCCCGGGGGTAGTCTGGACAGATACGCAGTATTTT. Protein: CASSGDPPGVVWTDTQYF.